This T cell receptor (beta chain) is drawn from a study of blood T cells in healthy people across ages. Findings and caveats of the study: No conclusive comparison of naive versus antigen-experienced cells was possible with unsorted PBMCs. Diversity estimated from one million T cells was considered an underestimate.

Combining a sample-barcoded 5' primer with a J-beta primer mix, a second PCR ran for roughly 7 to 12 cycles. TCRdb recomputed calls from the 5' RACE reads with MiXCR, one row per CDR3 protein. The sample holds about 810,000 distinct CDR3 sequences, about 36% seen once. This clonotype appeared many times. No antigen is known for it. This CDR3 region has 13 residues. J was trimmed by 3 bases and V by 6 bases; bases with no gene match: 3. Every donor provided 7.5 to 10 milliliters of peripheral blood. In each sample, at least 7 million PBMCs were isolated. This sequence originates from a man between 18 and 35 years old in good health. The sequenced sample consisted of blood. The V and J genes are TRBV12-3 or TRBV12-4 and TRBJ2-5; 8 nucleotides align to TRBD1. CDR3 loop: CASSVTGEETQYF. The CDR3 DNA is TGTGCCAGCAGCGTGACAGGGGAAGAGACCCAGTACTTC.